In this sample, the clone carrying this TCR beta chain turned up once. Primers: 60 Vbeta forward and 13 Jbeta reverse. Using immunoSEQ multiplex PCR, the repertoire was profiled, and TCRdb retains in-frame clones only, with some absent. The sample contains about 140,000 clones, 80% of which appear only once. This entry comes from a study of cytomegalovirus exposure and HLA in healthy donors. With 7 bases clipped from V and 0 bases from J, the junction kept 7 bases outside the gene matches. CDR3 size: 15 residues. The V gene's germline CDR1 is SEHNR and CDR2 FQNEAQ (reference sequence). Sequencing was carried out using PBMCs. V gene TRBV7-9 combines with J gene TRBJ2-3; 7 positions match TRBD1. The receptor was derived from a woman in her thirties or forties in good health and CMV-seronegative. CDR3 in DNA: TGTGCCAGCAACGTTAGGGGGCGGAGCACAGATACGCAGTATTTT. It codes for CASNVRGRSTDTQYF.